These T cell receptor beta chains were read from a single sample in a study of OX40 agonist ivuxolimab in advanced cancers. TCRdb's copy holds only in-frame clones and misses some; the assay was immunoSEQ multiplex PCR. The table includes 35,000 to 50,000 clones, more than 85% detected once. Here the sequenced sample was CD4+ or CD8+ T cells sorted from blood, taken in a trial of the OX40 agonist ivuxolimab. The receptor source for this set is an adult with an advanced solid tumor such as melanoma, head and neck, liver or kidney cancer. CDR3s include the opening cysteine and the closing phenylalanine or tryptophan. The order of the fields is V gene, J gene, CDR3 protein.

>TRBV7-2|TRBJ1-5
CASSLWGWSNQPQHF
>TRBV7-8|TRBJ1-5
CASIGGDRGNQPQHF
>TRBV7-9|TRBJ2-3
CASSPQSDTQYF
>TRBV18|TRBJ2-5
CASSPRTGVETQYF
>TRBV6-5|TRBJ2-7
CASSRTGAYEQYF
>TRBV23-1|TRBJ1-1
CARQDTEAFF
>TRBV6-6|TRBJ1-1
CASSLSYGGTEAFF
>TRBV10-3|TRBJ2-3
CATSGPITDTQYF
>TRBV5-6|TRBJ1-5
CASSASGTGYNQPQHF
>TRBV5-5|TRBJ1-5
CASSLDRGGPGMNQPQHF
>TRBV23-1|TRBJ1-5
CASSQSAGQPQHF